Listed here are 30 T cell receptor beta chains from one sample, sequenced in a study of STAT3 mutations in large granular lymphocyte leukemia (dated by TCRdb to about 2019). These receptors have no identified antigens. Study-wide findings and limitations: Every T-LGLL patient showed at least one immunodominant TCRbeta clonotype, and about half showed multiple immunodominant subclonotypes.

The method behind the library was the immunoSEQ multiplex PCR assay. Drawn from immuneACCESS, this table holds only the in-frame rearrangements with V and J called that TCRdb kept. Clones are partly lost; checked studies trace under half to an unresolved V gene and leave the rest unexplained. This sample has about 24,000 clones in its table, and 94% of those were observed once. The ten largest make up approximately 6% of the sample. Sequenced sample: peripheral blood mononuclear cells. These receptors were taken from a man aged 40-55 years with T-cell large granular lymphocyte leukemia. Some clones in this sample may be carry-over from other donors' samples. The age is the age at diagnosis.

The chain combines TRBV29-1 with TRBJ2-3; D is uncertain. Germline V gene sequence: CDR1 SQVTM, CDR2 ANQGSEA. Trimming cost V 5 bases and J 2 bases, with 14 bases left between them. The CDR3 has 14 residues. The CDR3 coding sequence is TGCAGCGTTTTAGCCAGTATCATCACAGATACGCAGTATTTT. It encodes CSVLASIITDTQYF.

CDR3 DNA: TGTGCCAGCAGCTTACAGGGGGCGGGGAATCAGCCCCAGCATTTT. Protein sequence: CASSLQGAGNQPQHF. The chain combines TRBV7-8 with TRBJ1-5; TRBD1 agrees at 8 bases. The CDR3 loop spans 15 amino acids. V lost 2 bases, J lost 4 bases, and 4 bases stayed unmatched. Per the germline V gene, CDR1 is SGHVS and CDR2 is FQNEAQ.

The CDR3 sequence is CATGNTGELFF. The CDR3 DNA reads as TGTGCCACAGGGAACACCGGGGAGCTGTTTTTT. The genes are TRBV6-6 and TRBJ2-2, with no clear D. V lost 10 bases and J lost 1, with 4 bases in between. CDR3 size: 11 residues. Per germline, CDR1 MNHNY and CDR2 SVGAGI (reference sequence).

This chain connects TRBV18 to TRBJ1-2; 7 positions match TRBD1. Trimming at V came to 3 bases and at J to 7 bases, leaving 5 bases not matched to a gene. Germline-derived CDR1 and CDR2 are KGHSH and LQKENI. This CDR3 has 13 amino acids. Here the CDR3 DNA reads TGTGCCAGCTCACCCACAGGGGAGGCTGGCTACACCTTC. It codes for CASSPTGEAGYTF. The variable domain in full, with the rest retrieved from reference TRBV18 and TRBJ1-2, is NAGVMQNPRHLVRRRGQEARLRCSPMKGHSHVYWYRQLPEEGLKFMVYLQKENIIDESGMPKERFSAEFPKEGPSILRIQQVVRGDSAAYFCASSPTGEAGYTFGSGTRLTVV.

This chain uses TRBV20-1 with TRBJ2-1; no firm D call. This CDR3 region has 11 residues. Germline V CDR1 and CDR2: DFQATT, SNEGSKA (reference sequence). The germline V and J ends were trimmed by 3 bases and 5 bases, with 5 bases remaining between them. The CDR3 nucleotides are TGCAGTGCTAGCCGAGACAATGAGCAGTTCTTC. Its protein product is CSASRDNEQFF.

This sequence joins TRBV7-8 and TRBJ2-6; D gene unclear. The CDR3 sequence is 13 residues long. V shed 5 bases and J shed 4 bases, with 6 bases lying between them. Germline V gives CDR1 SGHVS, CDR2 FQNEAQ. Written as DNA, the CDR3 is TGTGCCAGCAGCCCCCCGGGGGCCAACGTCCTGACTTTC. It translates to CASSPPGANVLTF.

The genes are TRBV10-3 and TRBJ2-7; a weak D match, TRBD1 (5 bases). The ends were cut back, 3 bases at V and 1 base at J, with 10 bases in the middle. The CDR3 totals 14 residues. In germline, CDR1 is ENHRY, CDR2 SYGVKD. The CDR3 spells CAISDREGSYEQYF. The CDR3 DNA is TGTGCCATCAGTGACAGGGAAGGATCCTACGAGCAGTACTTC.

The V gene is TRBV2, the J gene TRBJ2-5, with D possibly TRBD2 on 6 matching bases. CDR3 size: 12 residues. Trimming shortened V by 7 bases and J by 0 bases, and 6 bases separated the two germline ends. CDR1 and CDR2 from the germline V gene are SNHLY and FYNNEI. The chain's CDR3 is CASTGDQETQYF. The CDR3 bases are TGTGCCAGCACGGGAGACCAAGAGACCCAGTACTTC.

This chain uses TRBV13 with TRBJ2-5; no firm D call. Germline V gene data show CDR1 as PRHDT and CDR2 as FYEKMQ (reference sequence). The CDR3 contains 17 residues. The V gene lost 5 bases and the J gene lost 0 bases, with 19 bases spanning the gap. CDR3 in amino acids: CASSDGPTKGYQETQYF. CDR3 nucleotide sequence: TGTGCCAGCAGCGACGGCCCTACTAAAGGGTACCAAGAGACCCAGTACTTC.

The genes are TRBV30 and TRBJ2-7, with unresolved D. Germline CDR1 and CDR2: GTSNPN and SVGIG (reference sequence). V was shortened by 0 bases and J by 4 bases, with 7 bases between the two germline ends. There are 12 residues in the CDR3. The CDR3 sequence: CAWSVERYEQYF. The CDR3 DNA reads TGTGCCTGGAGTGTTGAGCGATACGAGCAGTACTTC.

This chain connects TRBV5-1 to TRBJ1-2, with 8 bases that match TRBD1. In germline, CDR1 is SGHRS, CDR2 YFSETQ. J gave up 6 bases and V 2 bases, and 15 bases lay outside the gene matches. The CDR3 contains 17 residues. The chain's CDR3 is CASSFQTNSRGRNGYTF. The CDR3 nucleotides read TGCGCCAGCAGCTTCCAAACTAATTCCAGGGGGCGGAATGGCTACACCTTC.

CDR3 sequence (DNA): TGTGCCAGCAGTTACACCAACAGGGCCCACGAGCAGTACTTC. Amino acids: CASSYTNRAHEQYF. The rearrangement uses TRBV6-5 and TRBJ2-7, with D possibly matching TRBD1 (6 bases). V was cut by 2 bases and J by 5 bases, with 13 bases left in between. The CDR3 covers 14 residues. Germline CDR1 is MNHEY and CDR2 is SVGAGI.

This CDR3 is CASSPSDRGTNSPLHF. CDR3 DNA: TGTGCCAGCTCACCCTCGGACAGGGGGACGAATTCACCCCTCCACTTT. The rearrangement joins TRBV18 to TRBJ1-6; the match to TRBD1 covers 10 bases. There are 16 residues in the CDR3. CDR1 is KGHSH, CDR2 LQKENI, per germline. The V gene end was trimmed by 3 bases and the J gene end by 7 bases; junction bases not matched to a gene: 6.

This CDR3 is CASSVAGNTEAFF. The CDR3 DNA follows: TGTGCCAGCAGCGTGGCAGGGAACACTGAAGCTTTCTTT. This rearrangement joins TRBV27 to TRBJ1-1; D call uncertain. The CDR3 runs 13 residues. Germline CDR1 reads MNHEY; CDR2 reads SMNVEV (reference sequence). Trimming removed 6 bases from V and 1 base from J, with 9 bases in between.

The rearrangement joins TRBV27 to TRBJ1-2, with D maybe TRBD1 (5 bases). Germline CDR1 is MNHEY and CDR2 is SMNVEV (reference sequence). V was cut by 3 bases and J by 10 bases, with 9 bases left in between. The CDR3 contains 11 residues. The CDR3 sequence is CASSFRGVYTF. As DNA, the CDR3 is TGTGCCAGCAGTTTTCGGGGGGTCTACACCTTC.

The chain combines TRBV5-6 with TRBJ2-3; TRBD1 aligns across 9 bases. The ends lost 5 bases at V and 6 bases at J; junction bases unmatched: 16. CDR3 size: 17 residues. The germline V gene has CDR1 SGHDT and CDR2 YYEEEE. CDR3 sequence (DNA): TGTGCCAGCAGTTCCCTCGGACAGGGGCAACAGGGGGATACGCAGTATTTT. Translating it yields CASSSLGQGQQGDTQYF. Full variable domain (missing parts from reference TRBV5-6 and TRBJ2-3): DAGVTQSPTHLIKTRGQQVTLRCSPKSGHDTVSWYQQALGQGPQFIFQYYEEEERQRGNFPDRFSGHQFPNYSSELNVNALLLGDSALYLCASSSLGQGQQGDTQYFGPGTRLTVL.

V is TRBV19 and J is TRBJ1-2, with D tentatively TRBD1 (5 bases). There are 14 residues in the CDR3. Trimming left V 1 base short and J 8 bases short, with 14 bases between. CDR1 and CDR2 (germline): LNHDA, SQIVND (reference sequence). The CDR3 loop is CASSIAAGNGGYTF. CDR3 nucleotide sequence: TGTGCCAGTAGTATAGCGGCAGGGAATGGAGGCTACACCTTC.

The rearrangement links TRBV5-1 to TRBJ1-2; D not certain. Germline assignment: CDR1 SGHRS and CDR2 YFSETQ. CDR3 length equals 15 residues. Trimming took off 0 bases at V and 5 bases at J, with 14 bases between the two ends. CDR3 bases: TGCGCCAGCAGCTTGGAAAGAGGGCAGTTATATGGCTACACCTTC. Translation gives CASSLERGQLYGYTF.

In this sample, this clone turned up once. J is TRBJ2-5 and V is TRBV9; the D gene could be TRBD1 or TRBD2 (5 bases each). The germline V and J ends were trimmed by 2 bases and 5 bases, with 10 bases remaining between them. Germline V gives CDR1 SGDLS, CDR2 YYNGEE. The CDR3 sequence is 13 residues long. This CDR3 is CASSVGELETQYF. The CDR3 DNA reads TGTGCCAGCAGCGTGGGGGAACTGGAGACCCAGTACTTC.

CDR3 residues: CSVASTGGGGYTF. CDR3 nucleotides: TGCAGCGTCGCTTCTACAGGGGGGGGAGGCTACACCTTC. This chain joins TRBV29-1 and TRBJ1-2, with 8 positions matching TRBD1. Germline assignment: CDR1 SQVTM and CDR2 ANQGSEA. The CDR3 is 13 amino acids. After removal of 6 bases from V and 8 bases from J, the junction contained 11 bases not matched to a gene.

The CDR3 nucleotides are TGTGCCAGCAGACCTGACATTCCCTACAGCAATCAGCCCCAGCATTTT. Its protein product is CASRPDIPYSNQPQHF. The rearrangement uses TRBV5-4 and TRBJ1-5, with D unclear. In germline, CDR1 is SGHNT, CDR2 YYREEE (reference sequence). V was shortened by 5 bases and J by 1 base, with 16 bases between the two germline ends. This CDR3 has 16 residues.

The V and J genes are TRBV18 and TRBJ1-4, with D perhaps matching TRBD1 (6 bases). The V end lost 0 bases, the J end lost 8 bases, and 10 bases lay between the germline ends. Germline assignment: CDR1 KGHSH and CDR2 LQKENI. The CDR3 covers 14 residues. The CDR3 protein is CASSPPGGSEKLFF. The CDR3 region has the DNA TGTGCCAGCTCACCACCAGGGGGTAGCGAAAAACTGTTTTTT.

Here the CDR3 DNA reads TGTGCCAGCAGCGTCCGGGACAGGGCGGAGGATGGCTATGGCTACACCTTC. Encoded protein: CASSVRDRAEDGYGYTF. V is TRBV7-9 and J is TRBJ1-2; 9 bases map to TRBD1. This CDR3 region has 17 residues. In germline, CDR1 is SEHNR, CDR2 FQNEAQ (reference sequence). After removal of 5 bases from V and 4 bases from J, the junction contained 14 bases not matched to a gene. Together with reference TRBV7-9 and TRBJ1-2, the CDR3 gives the full variable domain: DTGVSQNPRHKITKRGQNVTFRCDPISEHNRLYWYRQTLGQGPEFLTYFQNEAQLEKSRLLSDRFSAERPKGSFSTLEIQRTEQGDSAMYLCASSVRDRAEDGYGYTFGSGTRLTVV.

The CDR3 loop is CASSPGTGGEKLFF. In DNA, the CDR3 is TGTGCCAGCAGCCCGGGGACAGGGGGCGAAAAACTGTTTTTT. V is TRBV7-9 and J is TRBJ1-4; 12 nucleotides agree with TRBD1. Per the germline V gene, CDR1 is SEHNR and CDR2 is FQNEAQ (reference sequence). Losses at the gene ends were 5 bases for V and 8 bases for J; bases not matched to a gene: 3. CDR3 length equals 14 residues.

Comment on this clone: Within the sample, other DNA sequences also encode this same CDR3. The chain uses TRBV9 and TRBJ1-5; TRBD1 matches at 8 bases. The CDR3 spans 15 residues. The junction had 3 bases not matched to a gene; V was cut back by 0 bases and J by 4 bases. Germline CDR1 reads SGDLS; CDR2 reads YYNGEE. CDR3 sequence reads: CASSVGGQGNQPQHF. The CDR3 DNA reads as TGTGCCAGCAGCGTAGGCGGACAGGGAAATCAGCCCCAGCATTTT.

This chain links TRBV2 with TRBJ1-1; D gene unclear. V lost 4 bases and J 1 base, leaving 10 bases between the germline ends. The length of the CDR3 is 14 residues. Germline V lookup: CDR1 SNHLY, CDR2 FYNNEI. The CDR3, as DNA: TGTGCCAGCAGTGGGTTCCCCTCGAACACTGAAGCTTTCTTT. It codes for CASSGFPSNTEAFF.

The genes are TRBV2 and TRBJ2-5; D ambiguous. The germline gives CDR1 SNHLY, CDR2 FYNNEI. The CDR3 has 14 amino acids. The ends were cut back, 2 bases at V and 2 bases at J, with 9 bases in the middle. CDR3 sequence: CASSELTVQETQYF. The CDR3 DNA sequence: TGTGCCAGCAGTGAACTAACAGTTCAAGAGACCCAGTACTTC. Based on the CDR3 plus reference TRBV2 and TRBJ2-5, the full variable domain is EPEVTQTPSHQVTQMGQEVILRCVPISNHLYFYWYRQILGQKVEFLVSFYNNEISEKSEIFDDQFSVERPDGSNFTLKIRSTKLEDSAMYFCASSELTVQETQYFGPGTRLLVL.

This clone was recorded once. The chain has TRBV18 and TRBJ2-1; D gene unclear. V dropped 10 bases and J dropped 0 bases, with 13 bases sitting between them. Germline V lookup: CDR1 KGHSH, CDR2 LQKENI. The CDR3 length is 14 residues. CDR3 sequence reads: CATSPPYSYNEQFF. In nucleotides, the CDR3 is TGTGCCACCTCGCCGCCTTACTCCTACAATGAGCAGTTCTTC.

The gene calls are TRBV5-4 and TRBJ2-1; 7 bases align to TRBD1. The CDR3 length is 15 residues. The J segment lost 2 bases and the V segment lost 3 bases, leaving 5 bases of the junction unmatched. Germline-derived CDR1 and CDR2 are SGHNT and YYREEE (reference sequence). The CDR3 region is CASSSRDRAYNEQFF. CDR3 in DNA: TGTGCCAGCAGCTCCCGGGACAGAGCCTACAATGAGCAGTTCTTC.

The chain recombines TRBV4-1 with TRBJ2-7; either TRBD1 or TRBD2 may fit D (6 bases each). The CDR3 is 16 amino acids. Germline-derived CDR1 and CDR2 are MGHRA and YSYEKL. V shed 1 base and J shed 3 bases, with 16 bases lying between them. In nucleotides, the CDR3 is TGCGCCAGCAGCCAAGCCCCTCCGGGGGACAACTACGAGCAGTACTTC. Encoded protein: CASSQAPPGDNYEQYF.